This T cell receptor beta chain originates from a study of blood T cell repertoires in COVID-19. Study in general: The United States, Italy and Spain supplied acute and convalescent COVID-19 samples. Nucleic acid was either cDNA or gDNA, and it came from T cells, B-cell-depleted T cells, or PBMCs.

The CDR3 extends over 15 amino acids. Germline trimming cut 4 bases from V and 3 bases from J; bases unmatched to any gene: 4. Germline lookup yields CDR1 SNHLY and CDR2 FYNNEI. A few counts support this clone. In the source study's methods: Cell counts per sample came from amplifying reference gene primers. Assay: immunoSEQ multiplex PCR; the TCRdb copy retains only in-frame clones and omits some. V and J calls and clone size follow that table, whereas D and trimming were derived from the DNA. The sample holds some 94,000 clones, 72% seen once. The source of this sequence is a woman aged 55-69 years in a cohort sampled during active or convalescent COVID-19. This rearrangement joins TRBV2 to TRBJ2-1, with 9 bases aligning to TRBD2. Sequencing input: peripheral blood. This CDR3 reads CASSGGGGVYNEQFF. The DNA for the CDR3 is TGTGCCAGCAGTGGGGGCGGGGGGGTCTACAATGAGCAGTTCTTC.